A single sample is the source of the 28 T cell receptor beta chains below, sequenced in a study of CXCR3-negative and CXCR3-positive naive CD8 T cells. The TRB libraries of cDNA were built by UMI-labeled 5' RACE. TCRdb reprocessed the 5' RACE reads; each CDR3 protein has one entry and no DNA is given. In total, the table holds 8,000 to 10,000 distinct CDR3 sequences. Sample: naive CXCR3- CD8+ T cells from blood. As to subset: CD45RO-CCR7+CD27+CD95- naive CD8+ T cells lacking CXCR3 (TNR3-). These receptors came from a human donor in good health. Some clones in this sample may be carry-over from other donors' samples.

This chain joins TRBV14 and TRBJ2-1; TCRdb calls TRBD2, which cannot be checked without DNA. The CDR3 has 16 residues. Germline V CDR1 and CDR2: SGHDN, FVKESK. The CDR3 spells CASSLSGTLSYNEQFF.

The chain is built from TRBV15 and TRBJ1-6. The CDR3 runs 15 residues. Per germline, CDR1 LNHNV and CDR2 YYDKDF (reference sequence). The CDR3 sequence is CATSSKGGHNSPLHF. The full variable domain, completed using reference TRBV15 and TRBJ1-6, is DAMVIQNPRYQVTQFGKPVTLSCSQTLNHNVMYWYQQKSSQAPKLLFHYYDKDFNNEADTPDNFQSRRPNTSFCFLDIRSPGLGDTAMYLCATSSKGGHNSPLHFGNGTRLTVT.

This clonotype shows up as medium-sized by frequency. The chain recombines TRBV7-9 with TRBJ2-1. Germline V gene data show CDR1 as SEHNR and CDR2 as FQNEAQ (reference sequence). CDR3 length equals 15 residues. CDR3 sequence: CASSLSGSLYNEQFF.

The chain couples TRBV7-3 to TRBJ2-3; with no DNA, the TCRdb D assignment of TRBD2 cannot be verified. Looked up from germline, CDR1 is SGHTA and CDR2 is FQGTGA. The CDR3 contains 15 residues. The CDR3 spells CASSFSGTNGDTQYF.

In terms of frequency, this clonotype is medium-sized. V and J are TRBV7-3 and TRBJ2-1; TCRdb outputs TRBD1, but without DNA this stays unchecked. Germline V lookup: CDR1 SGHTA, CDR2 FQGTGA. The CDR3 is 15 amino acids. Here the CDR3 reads CASSFGQGSYNEQFF. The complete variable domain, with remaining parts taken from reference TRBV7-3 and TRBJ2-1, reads GAGVSQTPSNKVTEKGKYVELRCDPISGHTALYWYRQSLGQGPEFLIYFQGTGAADDSGLPNDRFFAVRPEGSVSTLKIQRTERGDSAVYLCASSFGQGSYNEQFFGPGTRLTVL.

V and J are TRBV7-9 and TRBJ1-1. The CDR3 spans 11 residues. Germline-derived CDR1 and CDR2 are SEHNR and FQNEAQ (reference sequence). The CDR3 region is CASTLRTEAFF.

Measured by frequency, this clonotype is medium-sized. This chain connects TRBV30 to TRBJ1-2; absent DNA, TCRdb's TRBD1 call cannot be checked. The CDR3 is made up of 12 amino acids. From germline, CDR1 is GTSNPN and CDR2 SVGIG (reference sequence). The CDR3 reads CAWSVQGDGYTF. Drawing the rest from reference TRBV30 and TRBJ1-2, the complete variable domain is SQTIHQWPATLVQPVGSPLSLECTVEGTSNPNLYWYRQAAGRGLQLLFYSVGIGQISSEVPQNLSASRPQDRQFILSSKKLLLSDSGFYLCAWSVQGDGYTFGSGTRLTVV.

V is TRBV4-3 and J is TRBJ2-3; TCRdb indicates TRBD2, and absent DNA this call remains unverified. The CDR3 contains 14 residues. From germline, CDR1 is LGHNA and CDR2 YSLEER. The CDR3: CASSQGGDTDTQYF.

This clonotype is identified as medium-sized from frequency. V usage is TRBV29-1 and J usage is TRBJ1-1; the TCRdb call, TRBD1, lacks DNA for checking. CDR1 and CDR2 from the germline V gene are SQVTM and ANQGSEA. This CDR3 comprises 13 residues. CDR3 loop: CSVDGTVNTEAFF.

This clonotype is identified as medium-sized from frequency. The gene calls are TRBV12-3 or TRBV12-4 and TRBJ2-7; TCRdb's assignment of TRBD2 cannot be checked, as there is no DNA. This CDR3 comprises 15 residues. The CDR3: CASSLPKGRFHEQYF.

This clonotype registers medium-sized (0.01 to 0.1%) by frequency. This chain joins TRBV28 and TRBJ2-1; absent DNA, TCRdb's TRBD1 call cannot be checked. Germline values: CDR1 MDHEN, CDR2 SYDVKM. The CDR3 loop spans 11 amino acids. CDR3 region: CASSSGAGWFF.

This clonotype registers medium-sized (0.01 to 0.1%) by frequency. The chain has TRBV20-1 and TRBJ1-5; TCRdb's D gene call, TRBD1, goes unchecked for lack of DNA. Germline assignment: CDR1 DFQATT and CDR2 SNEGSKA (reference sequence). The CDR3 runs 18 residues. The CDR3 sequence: CSARDLVGHDTSNQPQHF.

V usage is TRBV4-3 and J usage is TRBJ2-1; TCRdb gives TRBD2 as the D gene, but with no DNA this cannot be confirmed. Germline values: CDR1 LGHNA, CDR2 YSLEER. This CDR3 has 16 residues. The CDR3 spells CASSQDTSGRVNEQFF.

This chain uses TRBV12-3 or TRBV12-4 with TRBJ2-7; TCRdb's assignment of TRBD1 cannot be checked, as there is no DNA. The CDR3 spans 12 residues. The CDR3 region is CASAGLSYEQYF.

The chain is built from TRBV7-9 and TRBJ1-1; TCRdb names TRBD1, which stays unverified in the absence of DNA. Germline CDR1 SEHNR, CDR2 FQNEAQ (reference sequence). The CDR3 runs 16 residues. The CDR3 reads CASSQIPAGVNTEAFF.

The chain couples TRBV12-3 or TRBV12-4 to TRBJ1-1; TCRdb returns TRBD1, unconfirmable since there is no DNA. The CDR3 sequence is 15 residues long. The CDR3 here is CASSVLDGVGTEAFF.

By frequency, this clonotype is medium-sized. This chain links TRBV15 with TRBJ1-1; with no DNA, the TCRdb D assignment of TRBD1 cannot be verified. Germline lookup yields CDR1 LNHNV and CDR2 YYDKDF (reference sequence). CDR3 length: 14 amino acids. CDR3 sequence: CATSRDHVGAGAFF.

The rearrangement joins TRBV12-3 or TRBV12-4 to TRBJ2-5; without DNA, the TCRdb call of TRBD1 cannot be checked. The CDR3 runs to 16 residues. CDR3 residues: CASRPSRDRVQETQYF.

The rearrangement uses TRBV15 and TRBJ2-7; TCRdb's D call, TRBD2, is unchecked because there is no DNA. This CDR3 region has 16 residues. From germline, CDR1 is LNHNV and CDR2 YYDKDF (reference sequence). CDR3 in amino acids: CATSRDLAGGSYEQYF.

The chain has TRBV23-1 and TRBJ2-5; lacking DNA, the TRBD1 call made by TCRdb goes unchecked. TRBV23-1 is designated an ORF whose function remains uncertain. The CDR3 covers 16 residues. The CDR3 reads CASSQSTRTVGETQYF.

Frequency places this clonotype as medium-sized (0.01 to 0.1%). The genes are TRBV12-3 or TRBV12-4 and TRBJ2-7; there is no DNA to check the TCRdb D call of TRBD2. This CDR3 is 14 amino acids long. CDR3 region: CASIPAGPGYEQYF.

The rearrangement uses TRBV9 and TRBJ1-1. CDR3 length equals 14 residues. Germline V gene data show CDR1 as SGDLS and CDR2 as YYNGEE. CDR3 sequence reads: CASSVEGANTEAFF.

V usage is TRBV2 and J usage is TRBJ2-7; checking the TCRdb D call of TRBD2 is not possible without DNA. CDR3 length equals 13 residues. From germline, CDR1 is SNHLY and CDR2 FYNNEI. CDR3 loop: CASTVRDRYEQYF.

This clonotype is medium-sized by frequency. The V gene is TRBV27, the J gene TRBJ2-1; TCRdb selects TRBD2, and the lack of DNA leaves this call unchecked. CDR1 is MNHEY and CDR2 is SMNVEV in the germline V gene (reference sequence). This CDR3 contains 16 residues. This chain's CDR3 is CASSSGLAFSYNEQFF.

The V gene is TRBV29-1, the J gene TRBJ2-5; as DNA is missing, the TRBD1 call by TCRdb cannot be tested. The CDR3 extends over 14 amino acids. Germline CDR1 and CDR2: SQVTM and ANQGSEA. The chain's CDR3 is CSGAWGQAQETQYF.

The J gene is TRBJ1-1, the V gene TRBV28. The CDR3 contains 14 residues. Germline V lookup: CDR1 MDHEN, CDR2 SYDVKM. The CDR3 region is CASSLGSWGTEAFF.

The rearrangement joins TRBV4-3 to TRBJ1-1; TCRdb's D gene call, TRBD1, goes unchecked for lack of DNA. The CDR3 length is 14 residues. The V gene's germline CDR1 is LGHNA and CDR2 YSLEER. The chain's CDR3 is CASSQDDTGKAAFF.

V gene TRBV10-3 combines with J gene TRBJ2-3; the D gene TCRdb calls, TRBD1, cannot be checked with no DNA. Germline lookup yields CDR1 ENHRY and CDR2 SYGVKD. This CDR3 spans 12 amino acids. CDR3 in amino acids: CAIEGDADTQYF.